Here is one TCR beta chain with its context. Its antigen is unidentified. Trimming took off 4 bases at V and 1 base at J, with 11 bases between the two ends. The CDR3 consists of 15 residues. Germline assignment: CDR1 LGHNA and CDR2 YSLEER. These data are taken from a study of cytomegalovirus exposure and HLA in healthy donors. Study results and limitations: Owing to their indistinguishability, certain V segments, notably TRBV6-2 and TRBV6-3, were excluded.

Use of 60 Vbeta and 13 Jbeta primers characterized the PCR. Some clones are missing from TCRdb's copy, which holds only in-frame ones; the method was immunoSEQ multiplex PCR. The table shows about 120,000 clones, with 80% to 85% occurring only once. The sequence derives from a woman younger than 45 in good health and CMV-seronegative. Input material: PBMCs. The chain employs TRBV4-3 and TRBJ2-1; D remains unclear. This CDR3 is CASSPAFGSYNEQFF. The CDR3 DNA sequence: TGCGCCAGCAGCCCAGCGTTTGGGTCCTACAATGAGCAGTTCTTC.